The 10 T cell receptor beta chains below were found in one sample sequenced in a study of blood T cell repertoires in COVID-19. The table came from immunoSEQ multiplex PCR; TCRdb's copy has only in-frame clones and leaves some out. This sample has approximately 170,000 clones, with over 80% found just once. Sequences were obtained from peripheral blood. These receptors all come from an elderly woman with COVID-19, enrolled during active disease.

The V gene is TRBV6-5, the J gene TRBJ2-7; possible D gene TRBD1, 5 bases. V was pared by 8 bases and J by 4 bases, with 21 bases between. The germline gives CDR1 MNHEY, CDR2 SVGAGI. The CDR3 contains 15 residues. CDR3 loop: CASRSDRLLTYEQYF. Written as DNA, the CDR3 is TGTGCCAGCCGATCCGACAGACTTTTAACTTACGAGCAGTACTTC.

The CDR3 loop reads CASSLQGALLNTEAFF. As DNA, the CDR3 is TGTGCCAGCAGCTTACAGGGGGCCTTATTGAACACTGAAGCTTTCTTT. The chain has TRBV7-8 and TRBJ1-1; 8 bases agree with TRBD1. Germline V gives CDR1 SGHVS, CDR2 FQNEAQ. V gave up 2 bases and J gave up 0 bases; unmatched junction bases: 5. This CDR3 region has 16 residues.

This sequence joins TRBV6-5 and TRBJ1-6; D remains unclear. Germline V gene data show CDR1 as MNHEY and CDR2 as SVGAGI. The CDR3 loop spans 15 amino acids. Trimming shortened V by 7 bases and J by 3 bases, and 13 bases separated the two germline ends. The DNA of the CDR3 is TGTGCCAGCAATCGGGTAGTCGACTATAATTCACCCCTCCACTTT. This sequence encodes CASNRVVDYNSPLHF.

The chain is built from TRBV7-8 and TRBJ2-4, with 9 bases identical to TRBD1. The CDR3 loop spans 16 amino acids. CDR1 and CDR2 (germline): SGHVS, FQNEAQ. V lost 3 bases to trimming and J lost 7 bases; unmatched junction nucleotides: 10. CDR3 in DNA: TGTGCCAGCAGCTTGGAGACAGGGGGTTTCTTCAACATTCAGTACTTC. This sequence encodes CASSLETGGFFNIQYF.

The chain employs TRBV27 and TRBJ2-1; a possible D gene is TRBD2 (6 bases). The V gene lost 8 bases and the J gene lost 7 bases, with 12 bases spanning the gap. This CDR3 region has 12 residues. CDR1 is MNHEY and CDR2 is SMNVEV in the germline V gene (reference sequence). CDR3 in amino acids: CASGRDWNEQFF. Here the CDR3 DNA reads TGTGCCAGCGGGCGGGATTGGAATGAGCAGTTCTTC.

The CDR3 nucleotides are TGTGCCAGTAGTATAGAAATCCCGGGAGTCGGGACGCAGTATTTT. Protein sequence: CASSIEIPGVGTQYF. This chain uses TRBV19 with TRBJ2-3; possible D gene TRBD2, 6 bases. Trimming removed 0 bases at V and 9 bases at J, with 16 bases between. The CDR3 sequence is 15 residues long. The germline CDR1 and CDR2 sequences are LNHDA and SQIVND (reference sequence).

V and J are TRBV10-3 and TRBJ2-7, with D possibly TRBD2 on 5 matching bases. CDR3 length equals 13 residues. CDR1 is ENHRY and CDR2 is SYGVKD in the germline V gene. Trimming pared 8 bases from V and 3 bases from J, leaving 14 bases between. CDR3 sequence: CAISEGLVYEQYF. For the CDR3, the DNA is TGTGCCATCTCCGAGGGTCTCGTCTACGAGCAGTACTTC.

This chain connects TRBV19 to TRBJ1-4, with 9 bases matching TRBD1. The length of the CDR3 is 16 residues. Germline lookup yields CDR1 LNHDA and CDR2 SQIVND (reference sequence). The V gene end was trimmed by 7 bases and the J gene end by 3 bases; junction bases not matched to a gene: 9. The CDR3 region is CASTEGTGRANEKLFF. The CDR3, as DNA: TGTGCCAGTACCGAAGGGACAGGGCGGGCTAATGAAAAACTGTTTTTT.

The V call is TRBV2, the J call TRBJ1-2, with 8 positions matching TRBD1. Looked up from germline, CDR1 is SNHLY and CDR2 is FYNNEI. The CDR3 totals 15 residues. The V gene end was trimmed by 7 bases and the J gene end by 6 bases; junction bases not matched to a gene: 13. The CDR3 coding sequence is TGTGCCAGCACCAGGGGGCCAGGGTATGAGAATGGCTACACCTTC. It codes for CASTRGPGYENGYTF.

The rearrangement joins TRBV5-4 to TRBJ2-1, with 14 nucleotides matching TRBD2. CDR1 and CDR2 (germline): SGHNT, YYREEE (reference sequence). The ends lost 6 bases at V and 7 bases at J; junction bases unmatched: 12. The CDR3 totals 17 residues. CDR3 DNA sequence: TGTGCCAGCACCGCCCCCCGACTAGCGGGAGGGTGGAATGAGCAGTTCTTC. Residues: CASTAPRLAGGWNEQFF.